Listed below are T cell receptor beta chains from one sample, sequenced in a study of T cell responses to AZD1222 COVID-19 vaccine. The assay was immunoSEQ multiplex PCR, and TCRdb's table has in-frame clones only and misses some. The table has fewer than 120,000 clones, about 90% seen once; the top ten hold 3.2%. The sequences come from peripheral blood, collected on day 0 of AZD1222 vaccination. The receptors stem from an adult in good health. CDR3s include the opening cysteine and the closing phenylalanine or tryptophan. A D gene is named only where the DNA matches it firmly.

CDR3: CASSPTGAPANTDTQYF
V: TRBV6-6
J: TRBJ2-3
D: -

CDR3: CASSEGQYGYTF
V: TRBV6-1
J: TRBJ1-2
D: -

CDR3: CASSYSISVGGYTF
V: TRBV6-2/TRBV6-3
J: TRBJ1-2
D: -

CDR3: CASNMRDPQPQHF
V: TRBV2
J: TRBJ1-5
D: -

CDR3: CASSQGTGYTDTQYF
V: TRBV4-1
J: TRBJ2-3
D: TRBD1

CDR3: CASSQAVAGGNEQFF
V: TRBV14
J: TRBJ2-1
D: TRBD2

CDR3: CASSLRSGRNLHNEQFF
V: TRBV7-3
J: TRBJ2-1
D: TRBD2

CDR3: CASSLELAGYNEQFF
V: TRBV5-1
J: TRBJ2-1
D: TRBD2

CDR3: CASSLEGSGANVLTF
V: TRBV2
J: TRBJ2-6
D: -

CDR3: CASSQDWGKPAEQFF
V: TRBV3-1/TRBV3-2
J: TRBJ2-1
D: -

CDR3: CASMRTGARANTEAFF
V: TRBV28
J: TRBJ1-1
D: TRBD1

CDR3: CASSPGTRQNTEAFF
V: TRBV18
J: TRBJ1-1
D: -

CDR3: CASGALGVYNEQFF
V: TRBV19
J: TRBJ2-1
D: -

CDR3: CASSQDSGEDEQFF
V: TRBV3-1/TRBV3-2
J: TRBJ2-1
D: -

CDR3: CASSALGASDTQYF
V: TRBV6-4
J: TRBJ2-3
D: -

CDR3: CASSPGQGSTEAFF
V: TRBV2
J: TRBJ1-1
D: TRBD1

CDR3: CASSSRAEGHYGYTF
V: TRBV19
J: TRBJ1-2
D: -

CDR3: CASSIVGDYTEAFF
V: TRBV19
J: TRBJ1-1
D: -

CDR3: CASSMGPGLGNTIYF
V: TRBV7-6
J: TRBJ1-3
D: -

CDR3: CASSQTILKGGETQYF
V: TRBV4-3
J: TRBJ2-5
D: -

CDR3: CASSYGTGKIHEQYF
V: TRBV6-5
J: TRBJ2-7
D: TRBD1

CDR3: CASSIGGRRLAIYNEQFF
V: TRBV19
J: TRBJ2-1
D: -

CDR3: CASSPAGGRNEQFF
V: TRBV7-2
J: TRBJ2-1
D: TRBD2

CDR3: CASSHRSGREETQYF
V: TRBV7-7
J: TRBJ2-5
D: -